Presented here are 17 T cell receptor beta chains from one specimen sequenced in a study of neurological immune-mediated disorders. TCRdb itself ran the 5' RACE reads through MiXCR, one entry per CDR3 protein. The sample carries over 60,000 distinct CDR3 sequences, approximately 5% recorded once. Material for sequencing was PBMCs. These receptors came from a woman in her 70s with multiple sclerosis.

Ten or more counts support this clonotype. CDR3 sequence reads: CSAPGLGNTEAFF. CDR3 DNA: TGCAGTGCGCCGGGACTGGGAAACACTGAAGCTTTCTTT. The chain recombines TRBV20-1 with TRBJ1-1; D might be TRBD1 (5 bases). The CDR3 has 13 residues. V shed 6 bases and J shed 2 bases, with 13 bases lying between them. Germline values: CDR1 DFQATT, CDR2 SNEGSKA (reference sequence).

This clonotype was seen ten or more times. V usage is TRBV3-1 and J usage is TRBJ2-1, with 10 bases fitting TRBD2. V lost 3 bases to trimming and J lost 9 bases; unmatched junction nucleotides: 14. This CDR3 is built from 17 residues. Per the germline V gene, CDR1 is LGHDT and CDR2 is YNNKEL (reference sequence). The CDR3 DNA is TGTGCCAGCAGCCAGAAGGCTCTAGCGGGAGCTCCCCGTGAGCAGTTCTTC. This encodes CASSQKALAGAPREQFF.

This clonotype was counted ten times or more. The chain has TRBV6-6 and TRBJ2-2; D not resolved. This CDR3 contains 13 residues. In germline, CDR1 is MNHNY, CDR2 SVGAGI (reference sequence). The germline V and J ends were trimmed by 6 bases and 2 bases, with 7 bases remaining between them. The CDR3 loop is CASRASNTGELFF. The CDR3 DNA follows: TGTGCCAGCAGGGCGAGCAACACCGGGGAGCTGTTTTTT.

This clonotype appeared many times. The rearrangement uses TRBV5-1 and TRBJ2-1; the match to TRBD2 covers 8 bases. Trimming removed 3 bases from V and 4 bases from J; junction bases left unmatched: 9. CDR1 SGHRS and CDR2 YFSETQ come from the germline V gene. CDR3 length equals 16 residues. The CDR3 sequence: CASSSQGSGVYNEQFF. CDR3 nucleotide sequence: TGCGCCAGCAGCTCCCAGGGTAGCGGGGTATACAATGAGCAGTTCTTC.

At least ten counts were recorded for this clonotype. The V gene is TRBV24-1, the J gene TRBJ2-2; D gene uncertain. The CDR3 contains 15 residues. V lost 4 bases and J lost 0, with 8 bases in between. Per germline, CDR1 KGHDR and CDR2 SFDVKD. CDR3 amino acids: CATSDVQTNTGELFF. The CDR3 DNA sequence: TGTGCCACCAGTGACGTACAGACGAACACCGGGGAGCTGTTTTTT.

This clonotype has a handful of counts. The chain employs TRBV19 and TRBJ2-1, with 7 bases lining up with TRBD1. This CDR3 is 15 amino acids long. Germline V gene sequence: CDR1 LNHDA, CDR2 SQIVND (reference sequence). Trimming removed 2 bases from V and 4 bases from J; junction bases left unmatched: 5. The CDR3 here is CASSILTGSYNEQFF. Written as DNA, the CDR3 is TGTGCCAGTAGTATATTGACAGGGAGTTACAATGAGCAGTTCTTC.

This clonotype was observed many times. This sequence joins TRBV5-5 and TRBJ2-5; TRBD2 agrees at 10 bases. J was trimmed by 2 bases and V by 1 base; bases with no gene match: 11. The CDR3 totals 18 residues. From germline, CDR1 is SGHKS and CDR2 YYEKEE (reference sequence). The CDR3 coding sequence is TGTGCCAGCAGCTTGTCCCTAGCGGGAGCCCCGGGTCAAGAGACCCAGTACTTC. It is translated as CASSLSLAGAPGQETQYF. Full variable domain (missing parts from reference TRBV5-5 and TRBJ2-5): DAGVTQSPTHLIKTRGQQVTLRCSPISGHKSVSWYQQVLGQGPQFIFQYYEKEERGRGNFPDRFSARQFPNYSSELNVNALLLGDSALYLCASSLSLAGAPGQETQYFGPGTRLLVL.

Many counts were recorded for this clonotype. This chain connects TRBV7-2 to TRBJ1-2; D is unclear. Germline-derived CDR1 and CDR2 are SGHTA and FQGNSA. The germline V and J ends were trimmed by 5 bases and 9 bases, with 19 bases remaining between them. This CDR3 region has 14 residues. The CDR3 spells CASSNTGTTGSYTF. The CDR3 DNA sequence: TGTGCCAGCAGCAATACCGGCACCACCGGGAGCTACACCTTC.

This clonotype was detected many times. The chain is built from TRBV6-5 and TRBJ1-6, with a possible D match to TRBD1 (6 bases). The CDR3 totals 15 residues. Trimming pared 6 bases from V and 9 bases from J, leaving 18 bases between. The germline CDR1 and CDR2 sequences are MNHEY and SVGAGI. Written as DNA, the CDR3 is TGTGCCAGCAGCCGTTTAGGGGGTGTTGGTTCACCCCTCCACTTT. Encoded protein: CASSRLGGVGSPLHF.

This clonotype has at least ten counts. V is TRBV4-1 and J is TRBJ2-3; D tentatively reads TRBD1 or TRBD2 (6 bases each). Germline values: CDR1 MGHRA, CDR2 YSYEKL. There are 18 residues in the CDR3. The V gene lost 1 base and the J gene lost 3 bases, with 20 bases spanning the gap. The CDR3 spells CASSQVEGNRVGTDTQYF. The CDR3 DNA sequence: TGCGCCAGCAGCCAAGTGGAGGGGAACAGGGTGGGGACAGATACGCAGTATTTT.

Many counts were recorded for this clonotype. The rearrangement links TRBV7-3 to TRBJ2-3; 7 bases are a match to TRBD1. Trimming at V came to 4 bases and at J to 4 bases, leaving 5 bases not matched to a gene. CDR1 and CDR2 (germline): SGHTA, FQGTGA. The CDR3 contains 14 residues. Here the CDR3 DNA reads TGTGCCAGCAGCTCGACAGGGAATCCAGATACGCAGTATTTT. It yields the protein CASSSTGNPDTQYF.

There are many counts of this clonotype. The chain recombines TRBV5-1 with TRBJ2-7; 10 bases line up with TRBD2. J gave up 5 bases and V 4 bases, and 9 bases lay outside the gene matches. The CDR3 is 15 amino acids. From germline, CDR1 is SGHRS and CDR2 YFSETQ. CDR3: CASSPSGRAMDEQYF. The CDR3 DNA reads as TGCGCCAGCAGCCCAAGCGGGAGGGCCATGGACGAGCAGTACTTC. Full variable domain (remainder filled in from reference TRBV5-1 and TRBJ2-7): KAGVTQTPRYLIKTRGQQVTLSCSPISGHRSVSWYQQTPGQGLQFLFEYFSETQRNKGNFPGRFSGRQFSNSRSEMNVSTLELGDSALYLCASSPSGRAMDEQYFGPGTRLTVT.

This clonotype was counted many times. The chain is built from TRBV7-2 and TRBJ2-1; unclear D gene. Deletions cut 0 bases from V and 10 bases from J, with 7 bases between. The length of the CDR3 is 12 residues. Germline-derived CDR1 and CDR2 are SGHTA and FQGNSA. In DNA, the CDR3 is TGTGCCAGCAGCTTAGCGCTGGTGGAGCAGTTCTTC. Translated, it gives CASSLALVEQFF.

This clonotype was seen at least ten times. The genes are TRBV10-2 and TRBJ1-5; a weak D match, TRBD1 (5 bases). The CDR3 extends over 14 amino acids. Germline V gene lookup returns CDR1 WSHSY and CDR2 SAAADI. Trimming stripped 5 bases from V and 0 bases from J, with 8 bases between. The CDR3, as DNA: TGCGCCAGCAGTCAGGGATATAGCAATCAGCCCCAGCATTTT. It encodes CASSQGYSNQPQHF.

The chain has TRBV20-1 and TRBJ2-2, with 7 bases that match TRBD2. The length of the CDR3 is 14 residues. The germline V gene has CDR1 DFQATT and CDR2 SNEGSKA (reference sequence). The V gene end was trimmed by 6 bases and the J gene end by 3 bases; junction bases not matched to a gene: 7. The CDR3 DNA reads as TGCAGTGCCAGCCCTAGCGGTTACACCGGGGAGCTGTTTTTT. Its protein product is CSASPSGYTGELFF.

This clonotype was observed many times. This sequence joins TRBV6-5 and TRBJ2-2; D is possibly TRBD1 (5 bases). The CDR3 is made up of 15 amino acids. V was clipped by 7 bases and J by 4 bases, with 16 bases between them. The germline CDR1 and CDR2 sequences are MNHEY and SVGAGI. The CDR3 DNA follows: TGTGCCAGCAAATGGATCAGGGTAGCCACCGGGGAGCTGTTTTTT. It specifies CASKWIRVATGELFF.

This clonotype was counted ten times or more. This chain uses TRBV28 with TRBJ1-5, with D unclear. From germline, CDR1 is MDHEN and CDR2 SYDVKM. The CDR3 is 11 amino acids. V was shortened by 2 bases and J by 4 bases, with 0 bases between the two germline ends. CDR3 sequence reads: CASSLNQPQHF. In DNA, the CDR3 is TGTGCCAGCAGTTTAAATCAGCCCCAGCATTTT.